This entry lists 19 T cell receptor beta chains sequenced from one sample in a study of blood T cell repertoires in COVID-19. The assay was immunoSEQ multiplex PCR, and TCRdb's table has in-frame clones only and misses some. The table has under 250,000 clones, around four fifths seen once. Material for sequencing was peripheral blood. These receptors originate from a man between 35 and 55 years old with active or convalescent COVID-19.

The chain is built from TRBV15 and TRBJ2-7; D gene ambiguous. The germline V gene encodes CDR1 LNHNV and CDR2 YYDKDF (reference sequence). The CDR3 contains 14 residues. The V end was cut by 0 bases, the J end by 2 bases, with 8 bases between. CDR3 sequence: CATSRDPVTYEQYF. CDR3 coding DNA: TGTGCCACCAGCAGAGATCCCGTAACCTACGAGCAGTACTTC.

In DNA form, the CDR3 reads TGTGCCAGCAGCTTAGGGTTGCGCTCTGGGGCCAACGTCCTGACTTTC. Its translation: CASSLGLRSGANVLTF. The chain employs TRBV7-9 and TRBJ2-6; D is ambiguous. The CDR3 covers 16 residues. Trimming pared 1 base from V and 0 bases from J, leaving 7 bases between. Germline V lookup: CDR1 SEHNR, CDR2 FQNEAQ (reference sequence).

The gene calls are TRBV29-1 and TRBJ1-4; possible D gene TRBD1, 5 bases. This CDR3 has 14 residues. CDR1 is SQVTM, CDR2 ANQGSEA, per germline. Trimming stripped 7 bases from V and 7 bases from J, with 19 bases between. The CDR3 protein is CSAGSIRGGEKLFF. CDR3 coding DNA: TGCAGCGCCGGGTCGATTAGGGGCGGTGAAAAACTGTTTTTT.

The J gene is TRBJ2-3, the V gene TRBV5-4; TRBD2 matches at 11 bases. CDR3 length: 14 residues. Germline CDR1 SGHNT, CDR2 YYREEE (reference sequence). The J segment lost 5 bases and the V segment lost 4 bases, leaving 3 bases of the junction unmatched. CDR3 region: CASSLGLAGDTQYF. Written as DNA, the CDR3 is TGTGCCAGCAGCCTTGGACTAGCGGGAGATACGCAGTATTTT.

The chain couples TRBV4-1 to TRBJ2-7; maybe TRBD1 (5 bases). Germline CDR1 MGHRA, CDR2 YSYEKL. This CDR3 comprises 14 residues. The V gene lost 1 base and the J gene lost 0 bases, with 7 bases spanning the gap. CDR3 nucleotide sequence: TGCGCCAGCAGCCAAGTGGACAACTCCTACGAGCAGTACTTC. Amino acids: CASSQVDNSYEQYF.

The chain recombines TRBV12-3 or TRBV12-4 with TRBJ2-1, with a weak D call TRBD2 (6 bases). Between the trimmed V and J ends, which lost 8 bases and 11 bases, there was a span of 13 bases. The CDR3 totals 11 residues. The CDR3 region is CASFTGVKQFF. The CDR3 DNA reads as TGTGCCAGCTTTACGGGGGTTAAGCAGTTCTTC.

This chain joins TRBV6-9 and TRBJ2-7, with 10 bases lining up with TRBD1. The CDR3 covers 15 residues. V was pared by 5 bases and J by 9 bases, with 13 bases of the junction left unmatched. CDR1 and CDR2 (germline): MNHGY, SVAAGI. CDR3 sequence (DNA): TGTGCCAGCAGTACACCCGGGACAGGGGACCAGCGGCAGTACTTC. Its translation is CASSTPGTGDQRQYF.

The V and J genes are TRBV5-4 and TRBJ2-2; D is perhaps TRBD1 (5 bases). The CDR3 covers 13 residues. Germline V gene lookup returns CDR1 SGHNT and CDR2 YYREEE (reference sequence). V lost 2 bases and J 6 bases, leaving 8 bases between the germline ends. CDR3 region: CASSLGVAGELFF. The CDR3, as DNA: TGTGCCAGCAGCTTAGGGGTGGCCGGGGAGCTGTTTTTT. The variable domain in full, with the rest retrieved from reference TRBV5-4 and TRBJ2-2, is ETGVTQSPTHLIKTRGQQVTLRCSSQSGHNTVSWYQQALGQGPQFIFQYYREEENGRGNFPPRFSGLQFPNYSSELNVNALELDDSALYLCASSLGVAGELFFGEGSRLTVL.

This clone showed up just a few times. The V gene is TRBV20-1, the J gene TRBJ1-2; D uncertain. V gave up 6 bases and J gave up 8 bases, with 10 bases separating them. The CDR3 consists of 10 residues. Germline CDR1 is DFQATT and CDR2 is SNEGSKA (reference sequence). The CDR3 region is CSASGEGYTF. In DNA form, the CDR3 reads TGCAGTGCCAGTGGAGAAGGCTACACCTTC.

The gene calls are TRBV19 and TRBJ2-3, with D possibly TRBD1 on 5 matching bases. Deletions cut 8 bases from V and 4 bases from J, with 13 bases between. Germline CDR1 is LNHDA and CDR2 is SQIVND (reference sequence). This CDR3 spans 13 amino acids. The CDR3 sequence is CASQGYTADTQYF. CDR3 nucleotides: TGTGCCAGTCAGGGTTACACGGCAGATACGCAGTATTTT.

This CDR3 reads CASSLTDNTEAFF. The CDR3 DNA follows: TGTGCCAGCAGCTTGACTGATAACACTGAAGCTTTCTTT. V gene TRBV5-4 combines with J gene TRBJ1-1; D remains ambiguous. The CDR3 covers 13 residues. Germline V gene data show CDR1 as SGHNT and CDR2 as YYREEE (reference sequence). V was cut by 1 base and J by 2 bases, with 6 bases left in between.

As DNA, the CDR3 is TGCGCCAGCAGGCCTGGACAGGGAAGTGGAAACACCATATATTTT. Translation: CASRPGQGSGNTIYF. The gene calls are TRBV5-1 and TRBJ1-3, with 8 bases identical to TRBD1. J was trimmed by 3 bases and V by 5 bases; bases with no gene match: 7. From germline, CDR1 is SGHRS and CDR2 YFSETQ. CDR3 length equals 15 residues.

This clone turned up a few times. The rearrangement links TRBV5-5 to TRBJ2-7; TRBD2 is a possible D gene (5 bases). Germline assignment: CDR1 SGHKS and CDR2 YYEKEE (reference sequence). Deletions cut 5 bases from V and 2 bases from J, with 23 bases between. CDR3 length: 17 residues. The CDR3, as DNA: TGTGCCAGCAGGCCGGACCCTCTCGAGGGTACTACCTACGAGCAGTACTTC. Residues: CASRPDPLEGTTYEQYF.

V and J are TRBV18 and TRBJ1-1, with D possibly TRBD1 on 5 matching bases. Deletions cut 0 bases from V and 1 base from J, with 9 bases between. Germline CDR1 KGHSH, CDR2 LQKENI. CDR3 length: 15 amino acids. The CDR3 reads CASSPPGGWNTEAFF. In nucleotides, the CDR3 is TGTGCCAGCTCACCACCGGGGGGATGGAACACTGAAGCTTTCTTT.

V and J are TRBV2 and TRBJ2-1; the match to TRBD1 covers 9 bases. Germline lookup yields CDR1 SNHLY and CDR2 FYNNEI. The CDR3 is 14 residues long. V gave up 7 bases and J gave up 9 bases; unmatched junction bases: 10. In DNA, the CDR3 is TGTGCCAGCACTGGACAGGGGCCCCTGGGTGAGCAGTTCTTC. Encoded protein: CASTGQGPLGEQFF.

The chain recombines TRBV10-3 with TRBJ2-5; tentative D call: TRBD1 (6 bases). With 11 bases removed from V and 5 bases from J, the gap between germline ends came to 18 bases. Germline loops: CDR1 ENHRY, CDR2 SYGVKD. This CDR3 has 13 residues. The CDR3 sequence is CAAGQGLWETQYF. As DNA, the CDR3 is TGTGCCGCAGGCCAGGGGCTGTGGGAGACCCAGTACTTC.

The chain links TRBV6-5 to TRBJ1-6; D remains unclear. V gave up 6 bases and J gave up 8 bases, with 14 bases separating them. Germline-derived CDR1 and CDR2 are MNHEY and SVGAGI. The CDR3 extends over 14 amino acids. CDR3 in DNA: TGTGCCAGCAGGGGTCGGGTTATCGATTCACCCCTCCACTTT. Residues: CASRGRVIDSPLHF.

The CDR3 bases are TGTGCCAGCAGCGCCCGGACAGGGGTCGGGGCCAACGTCCTGACTTTC. This encodes CASSARTGVGANVLTF. The chain joins TRBV9 to TRBJ2-6; 9 nucleotides match TRBD1. Germline CDR1 is SGDLS and CDR2 is YYNGEE. The junction had 5 bases not matched to a gene; V was cut back by 3 bases and J by 4 bases. The CDR3 has 16 residues.

The rearrangement links TRBV28 to TRBJ1-6, with a possible D match to TRBD1 (6 bases). The germline V gene has CDR1 MDHEN and CDR2 SYDVKM. This CDR3 region has 14 residues. Trimming shortened V by 6 bases and J by 8 bases, and 14 bases separated the two germline ends. The CDR3 spells CASRPTGLDSPLHF. The DNA for the CDR3 is TGTGCCAGCAGACCTACAGGGCTGGATTCACCCCTCCACTTT. The variable domain in full, with the rest retrieved from reference TRBV28 and TRBJ1-6, is DVKVTQSSRYLVKRTGEKVFLECVQDMDHENMFWYRQDPGLGLRLIYFSYDVKMKEKGDIPEGYSVSREKKERFSLILESASTNQTSMYLCASRPTGLDSPLHFGNGTRLTVT.